Each of the 27 T cell receptor beta chains below was sequenced from the same sample in a study of blood T cell repertoires in COVID-19. Generated by immunoSEQ multiplex PCR, the TCRdb table keeps only in-frame clones and is missing some. The sample shows about half a million clones, around 85% of them seen only once. The sample taken for sequencing was PBMCs or T cells enriched from blood (not recorded which). The receptors here all came from a woman aged 55-75 years who had recovered from COVID-19.

This clone was seen once. This chain joins TRBV28 and TRBJ2-7, with 12 nucleotides matching TRBD1. V was clipped by 5 bases and J by 5 bases; unmatched bases: 4. Germline V gene data show CDR1 as MDHEN and CDR2 as SYDVKM. The CDR3 is 14 amino acids. Here the CDR3 DNA reads TGTGCCAGCAGTCGGCGGGACAGGGGGCACGAGCAGTACGTC. Protein sequence: CASSRRDRGHEQYV.

This clone has just a few counts. V usage is TRBV28 and J usage is TRBJ2-3, with 12 bases that match TRBD2. This CDR3 region has 16 residues. Germline loops: CDR1 MDHEN, CDR2 SYDVKM. The trim removed 3 bases at V and 3 bases at J, leaving 4 bases unmatched. The CDR3 DNA sequence: TGTGCCAGCAGTTTGGATCTAGCGGGGGGGACAGATACGCAGTATTTT. It encodes CASSLDLAGGTDTQYF.

The rearrangement links TRBV19 to TRBJ1-3, with a tentative D call TRBD1 (6 bases). Germline CDR1 LNHDA, CDR2 SQIVND (reference sequence). V lost 7 bases to trimming and J lost 0 bases, with 16 bases between them. The CDR3 runs 16 residues. CDR3 protein: CASNQGTVSSGNTIYF. CDR3 bases: TGTGCCAGTAACCAGGGGACGGTGAGCTCTGGAAACACCATATATTTT.

The J gene is TRBJ2-1, the V gene TRBV2, with a possible D match to TRBD2 (7 bases). The CDR3 is 14 amino acids. The V gene's germline CDR1 is SNHLY and CDR2 FYNNEI. V was cut by 6 bases and J by 2 bases, with 11 bases left in between. Here the CDR3 reads CASRRGGPYNEQFF. CDR3 coding DNA: TGTGCCAGCAGGAGGGGGGGACCCTACAATGAGCAGTTCTTC.

The chain uses TRBV3-1 (or the pseudogene TRBV3-2) and TRBJ2-7; D gene ambiguous. V was cut by 2 bases and J by 2 bases, with 10 bases left in between. Looked up from germline, CDR1 is LGHDT and CDR2 is YNNKEL (reference sequence). The CDR3 has 14 residues. This chain's CDR3 is CASSQMGPTYEQYF. The DNA of the CDR3 is TGTGCCAGCAGCCAAATGGGCCCGACCTACGAGCAGTACTTC.

As concerns this clone: Other DNA sequences in this specimen translate into the identical CDR3. The rearrangement uses TRBV5-1 and TRBJ2-6, with TRBD1 as a possible D gene (5 bases). Germline CDR1 and CDR2: SGHRS and YFSETQ. Trimming shortened V by 8 bases and J by 0 bases, and 9 bases separated the two germline ends. The CDR3 sequence is 14 residues long. The CDR3 here is CASSDSSGANVLTF. DNA of the CDR3: TGCGCCAGTTCCGACAGCTCTGGGGCCAACGTCCTGACTTTC.

The J gene is TRBJ1-4, the V gene TRBV6-1; D is perhaps TRBD1 (6 bases). The CDR3 extends over 17 amino acids. Per the germline V gene, CDR1 is MNHNS and CDR2 is SASEGT. Trimming stripped 1 base from V and 5 bases from J, with 17 bases between. Written as DNA, the CDR3 is TGTGCCAGCAGTGAAGGGGACATGTTCTCTCACAATGAAAAACTGTTTTTT. Translation: CASSEGDMFSHNEKLFF.

This clone was recorded many times. The same CDR3 arises from other DNA sequences in this sample as well. V is TRBV2 and J is TRBJ2-3; TRBD2 matches 15 bases. This CDR3 is built from 16 residues. Germline CDR1 SNHLY, CDR2 FYNNEI. V lost 3 bases to trimming and J lost 5 bases; unmatched junction nucleotides: 3. As DNA, the CDR3 is TGTGCCAGCAGTGACCCGGGACTAGCGGGGGGAGATACGCAGTATTTT. It specifies CASSDPGLAGGDTQYF. The whole variable domain, remainder taken from reference TRBV2 and TRBJ2-3, is EPEVTQTPSHQVTQMGQEVILRCVPISNHLYFYWYRQILGQKVEFLVSFYNNEISEKSEIFDDQFSVERPDGSNFTLKIRSTKLEDSAMYFCASSDPGLAGGDTQYFGPGTRLTVL.

This chain uses TRBV10-1 with TRBJ2-5; 9 bases are shared with TRBD1. V lost 5 bases, J lost 1 base, and 11 bases stayed unmatched. This CDR3 contains 17 residues. Germline loops: CDR1 WNHNN, CDR2 SYGVQD (reference sequence). The CDR3 DNA reads TGCGCCAGCAGTCCCGGGACAGGGTTATTGTCCCAAGAGACCCAGTACTTC. It is translated as CASSPGTGLLSQETQYF.

The chain links TRBV2 to TRBJ1-3; tentative D call: TRBD1 (6 bases). Trimming cost V 5 bases and J 3 bases, with 11 bases left between them. Germline loops: CDR1 SNHLY, CDR2 FYNNEI. The CDR3 length is 14 residues. CDR3 amino acids: CASSNQGSGNTIYF. CDR3 bases: TGTGCCAGCAGTAATCAGGGGAGTGGAAACACCATATATTTT.

The rearrangement links TRBV27 to TRBJ2-3; tentative D call: TRBD2 (7 bases). Germline V gives CDR1 MNHEY, CDR2 SMNVEV (reference sequence). With 7 bases removed from V and 4 bases from J, the gap between germline ends came to 18 bases. This CDR3 is 15 amino acids long. As DNA, the CDR3 is TGTGCCAGCAAATTTGGAGGGGGGGTACCAGATACGCAGTATTTT. It specifies CASKFGGGVPDTQYF.

As to this clone: The junction differs from germline at one of its ends, possibly a read error. This chain joins TRBV12-5 and TRBJ2-1; 8 bases match TRBD1. Germline values: CDR1 LGHNT, CDR2 FRNRAP. This CDR3 is 14 amino acids long. Here the CDR3 reads CANGLGTGVDEQFF. The DNA for the CDR3 is TGTGCTAATGGTTTGGGGACAGGCGTCGATGAGCAGTTCTTC.

The rearrangement uses TRBV27 and TRBJ2-2, with 7 bases that match TRBD1. The CDR3 consists of 15 residues. The germline CDR1 and CDR2 sequences are MNHEY and SMNVEV (reference sequence). V shed 6 bases, J shed 1 base, and the junction held 5 bases outside the gene matches. In nucleotides, the CDR3 is TGTGCCAGCAGGACGGGACAGCTGAACACCGGGGAGCTGTTTTTT. Translated, it gives CASRTGQLNTGELFF.

The chain links TRBV5-1 to TRBJ2-6; D remains unclear. The V end lost 6 bases, the J end lost 2 bases, and 15 bases lay between the germline ends. The CDR3 totals 16 residues. The germline CDR1 and CDR2 sequences are SGHRS and YFSETQ. The CDR3 region is CASTRQGITGANVLTF. Written as DNA, the CDR3 is TGCGCCAGCACTCGACAAGGAATTACTGGGGCCAACGTCCTGACTTTC.

The chain carries TRBV7-9 and TRBJ1-6; D remains unclear. The CDR3 totals 14 residues. Germline V gene sequence: CDR1 SEHNR, CDR2 FQNEAQ (reference sequence). V was pared by 1 base and J by 9 bases, with 10 bases between. CDR3 loop: CASSLGQTGSPLHF. Here the CDR3 DNA reads TGTGCCAGCAGCTTAGGACAAACCGGTTCACCCCTCCACTTT.

The chain has TRBV29-1 and TRBJ1-5; D is unclear. Trimming took off 4 bases at V and 0 bases at J, with 4 bases between the two ends. Germline V gives CDR1 SQVTM, CDR2 ANQGSEA. This CDR3 region has 12 residues. The CDR3 region has the DNA TGCAGCGTTGGCGGTAGCAATCAGCCCCAGCATTTT. Protein product: CSVGGSNQPQHF. Filled out from reference TRBV29-1 and TRBJ1-5, the complete variable domain reads SAVISQKPSRDICQRGTSLTIQCQVDSQVTMMFWYRQQPGQSLTLIATANQGSEATYESGFVIDKFPISRPNLTFSTLTVSNMSPEDSSIYLCSVGGSNQPQHFGDGTRLSIL.

This chain connects TRBV6-1 to TRBJ1-6; the D gene is possibly TRBD1 (6 bases). The V end was cut by 2 bases, the J end by 11 bases, with 16 bases between. This CDR3 is 15 amino acids long. Looked up from germline, CDR1 is MNHNS and CDR2 is SASEGT. CDR3 amino acids: CASSEFHRVATPLHF. DNA of the CDR3: TGTGCCAGCAGTGAATTTCACAGGGTGGCGACACCCCTCCACTTT.

The chain is built from TRBV12-3 or TRBV12-4 and TRBJ1-3; the D gene is possibly TRBD1 (5 bases). The CDR3 is 13 amino acids. The V and J ends lost 6 bases and 2 bases respectively, with 8 bases between them. The CDR3 nucleotides read TGTGCCAGCAGCCGACAGACTGGAAACACCATATATTTT. This encodes CASSRQTGNTIYF.

The rearrangement uses TRBV7-6 and TRBJ2-2; a possible D gene is TRBD2 (7 bases). The length of the CDR3 is 15 residues. From germline, CDR1 is SGHVS and CDR2 FNYEAQ. CDR3 nucleotides: TGTGCAGCCGGGGCGGGGGCAGGAATTACCGGGGAGCTGTTTTTT. This sequence encodes CAAGAGAGITGELFF.

The rearrangement links TRBV4-1 to TRBJ1-4; the match to TRBD1 covers 9 bases. Germline CDR1 MGHRA, CDR2 YSYEKL. The CDR3 contains 17 residues. J lost 2 bases, V lost 4 bases, and 8 bases had no gene match. The CDR3 DNA reads as TGCGCCAGCAGCCGCTTACCCGACAGGGGGACTAATGAAAAACTGTTTTTT. Translation gives CASSRLPDRGTNEKLFF.

The chain carries TRBV6-5 and TRBJ1-3; D is perhaps TRBD1 (6 bases). The germline gives CDR1 MNHEY, CDR2 SVGAGI. V dropped 11 bases and J dropped 0 bases, with 17 bases sitting between them. The CDR3 spans 15 residues. The CDR3 region has the DNA TGTGCCGCCGGGGGGCGGGCGGACTCTGGAAACACCATATATTTT. It yields the protein CAAGGRADSGNTIYF.

CDR3 sequence: CASRRTGPPEEEQYV. The CDR3 nucleotides are TGCGCCAGCAGGCGTACCGGGCCCCCGGAGGAAGAGCAGTACGTC. The rearrangement joins TRBV5-1 to TRBJ2-7; possibly TRBD2 for D (5 bases). With 5 bases removed from V and 7 bases from J, the gap between germline ends came to 22 bases. The CDR3 consists of 15 residues. Germline CDR1 reads SGHRS; CDR2 reads YFSETQ.

This clone was seen just once. V gene TRBV24-1 combines with J gene TRBJ2-1; 10 bases align to TRBD1. Germline CDR1 KGHDR, CDR2 SFDVKD. The J segment lost 6 bases and the V segment lost 3 bases, leaving 7 bases of the junction unmatched. CDR3 length: 16 amino acids. DNA for the CDR3: TGTGCCACCAGTGATCCCGGGACAGGGGTAGGCAATGAGCAGTTCTTC. This sequence encodes CATSDPGTGVGNEQFF.

This clone appeared a single time. The V and J genes are TRBV7-9 and TRBJ1-5, with D possibly being TRBD1 (5 bases). Germline assignment: CDR1 SEHNR and CDR2 FQNEAQ (reference sequence). V gave up 4 bases and J gave up 2 bases, with 12 bases separating them. The CDR3 covers 15 residues. This chain's CDR3 is CASSSEGGGNQPQHF. Written as DNA, the CDR3 is TGTGCCAGCAGCTCGGAGGGAGGGGGCAATCAGCCCCAGCATTTT. The full variable domain, completed using reference TRBV7-9 and TRBJ1-5, is DTGVSQNPRHKITKRGQNVTFRCDPISEHNRLYWYRQTLGQGPEFLTYFQNEAQLEKSRLLSDRFSAERPKGSFSTLEIQRTEQGDSAMYLCASSSEGGGNQPQHFGDGTRLSIL.

The J gene is TRBJ1-5, the V gene TRBV2, with TRBD1 identical over 9 bases. CDR1 and CDR2 (germline): SNHLY, FYNNEI. The CDR3 extends over 14 amino acids. Losses at the gene ends were 6 bases for V and 7 bases for J; bases not matched to a gene: 7. The CDR3 sequence is CASRRTGASQPQHF. In DNA form, the CDR3 reads TGTGCCAGCAGACGGACAGGGGCGAGCCAGCCCCAGCATTTT.

The CDR3 DNA sequence: TGTGCCAGCCGGCGACCGAGCGGGGGTACGCAGTATTTT. Translated, it gives CASRRPSGGTQYF. The rearrangement joins TRBV6-5 to TRBJ2-3, with 8 bases aligning to TRBD2. V lost 8 bases to trimming and J lost 8 bases; unmatched junction nucleotides: 9. Germline V gene sequence: CDR1 MNHEY, CDR2 SVGAGI. This CDR3 is built from 13 residues.

The chain links TRBV7-2 to TRBJ2-1, with TRBD1 identical over 10 bases. The junction had 2 bases not matched to a gene; V was cut back by 1 base and J by 8 bases. The CDR3 contains 14 residues. Germline V lookup: CDR1 SGHTA, CDR2 FQGNSA. CDR3 sequence: CASSLGQGAYEQFF. In DNA form, the CDR3 reads TGTGCCAGCAGCTTAGGACAGGGGGCCTATGAGCAGTTCTTC.